These T cell receptor beta chains were read from a single sample in a study of regulatory T cells in long-lasting Graves disease. TCRdb processed the multiplex PCR reads anew with MiXCR; each CDR3 protein has one entry. The table includes more than 350,000 distinct CDR3 sequences, around 23% detected once. The material sequenced was peripheral blood mononuclear cells (PBMCs), taken when the disease was refractory, from a patient treated with antithyroid drugs. The receptor source for this set is a female donor with Graves disease. Both conserved end residues are part of each CDR3. The D gene is left open where the match is weak. Not all rows give a size; the values are once, few, many and, for expanded clones, a class.

cdr3_nt cdr3_aa clone_size v_call d_call j_call
TGTGCCGGGGCTACCTACGAGCAGTACTTC CAGATYEQYF . TRBV6-1 . TRBJ2-7
TGTGCCACCACGACAGGGCTTTATCAGCCCCAGCATTTT CATTTGLYQPQHF few TRBV19 TRBD1 TRBJ1-5
TGTGCCAGTAAGAGGGGGGGCCAGCCCCAGCATTTT CASKRGGQPQHF . TRBV19 . TRBJ1-5
TGCAGTGCTAGTACAGGTCGGGCTAGCGGGAGAGTCAAAAGCCCCTACGAGCAGTACTTC CSASTGRASGRVKSPYEQYF . TRBV20-1 TRBD2 TRBJ2-7
TGCAGCGTTGATTCTGGGGACAGGGGGAAACTGTTTTTT CSVDSGDRGKLFF many TRBV29-1 TRBD1 TRBJ1-4
TGTGCCAGCAGCTCGCCTAGCGGGAGTTTTTACGAGCAGTACTTC CASSSPSGSFYEQYF many TRBV28 TRBD2 TRBJ2-7
TGTGCCAGCAGCCAATGGTCTACCCATTCTGGGGCCAACGTCCTGACTTTC CASSQWSTHSGANVLTF few TRBV3-1 . TRBJ2-6
TGTGCCAGCAGCCAAGTTTCCACCGGGACAGGGAGGTACGAGCAGTACTTC CASSQVSTGTGRYEQYF . TRBV4-2 TRBD1 TRBJ2-7
TGTGCCAGCAGTTTTCAAAACGGACGTCAGGTTAATCAGCCCCAGCATTTT CASSFQNGRQVNQPQHF . TRBV12-3/TRBV12-4 . TRBJ1-5
TGCAGTGCTGTGGACAGACTCCTAGCGACCAACGAGCAGTACTTC CSAVDRLLATNEQYF many TRBV20-1 . TRBJ2-7
TGTGCCAGCAGTTATTATAGAAATGGCTACACCTTC CASSYYRNGYTF once TRBV6-5 . TRBJ1-2
TGTGCCAGCAGTTTACTGCGGACAGGGGGCGAGACCCAGTACTTC CASSLLRTGGETQYF many TRBV12-3/TRBV12-4 TRBD1 TRBJ2-5
TGCGCCAGCAGCTTTGAGGCAACAGTTGGGGCCAACGTCCTGACTTTC CASSFEATVGANVLTF . TRBV5-1 . TRBJ2-6
TGTGCCAGTTCGTGGGGGGGACAGGGCGACACTGAAGCTTTCTTT CASSWGGQGDTEAFF . TRBV19 TRBD1 TRBJ1-1
TGTGCCACCAGCAGAGTCGTCGGTAATACGCAGTATTTT CATSRVVGNTQYF few TRBV15 . TRBJ2-3
TGTGCCAGCAGCCAAGTAAAGACCTTTTCCTTACCCCTAGTTAATGAGCAGTTCTTC CASSQVKTFSLPLVNEQFF . TRBV3-1 . TRBJ2-1
TGTGCCACCTTCCCGATACAGGGAAAGGGCACTGAAGCTTTCTTT CATFPIQGKGTEAFF . TRBV15 . TRBJ1-1
TGTGCCAGTAGTATAGGTCGGGCACCCAACACTGAAGCTTTCTTT CASSIGRAPNTEAFF many TRBV19 . TRBJ1-1
TGTGCCAGCAGTTCCCCCGGGACAGGACTGAACACTGAAGCTTTCTTT CASSSPGTGLNTEAFF many TRBV6-5 TRBD1 TRBJ1-1
TGTGCCAGCAGTCCCCTTAGCTCCTACGAGCAGTACTTC CASSPLSSYEQYF many TRBV28 . TRBJ2-7
TGTGCCACCAGTGACCCCCGATCCTATGGCTACACCTTC CATSDPRSYGYTF few TRBV24-1 . TRBJ1-2
TGTGCCAGCAGCCAAGAATCAGGGGTGGGTAAACTGTTTTTT CASSQESGVGKLFF many TRBV3-1 . TRBJ1-4
TGTGCCAGCAGCGTACGGGACAGGGGAAACATTCAGTACTTC CASSVRDRGNIQYF few TRBV9 TRBD1 TRBJ2-4
TGTGCCAGCAGTTTACCGTGGGCAGGGGGGAACTATGGCTACACCTTC CASSLPWAGGNYGYTF many TRBV28 TRBD1 TRBJ1-2
TGCAGTGCTAGAGGGACTAACTATGGCTACACCTTC CSARGTNYGYTF many TRBV20-1 . TRBJ1-2
TGTGCCAGCAGCCAAGTTGAGCAGGGGGCCTACGAGCAGTACTTC CASSQVEQGAYEQYF few TRBV3-1 TRBD1 TRBJ2-7
TGTGCCAGCAGCTTAGTGTCGGCTAGCGGGAAGGGTGAGCAGTTCTTC CASSLVSASGKGEQFF many TRBV11-2 TRBD2 TRBJ2-1
TGCAGTGCTATCCCAGGGGGACAGGGTCTGCGAGAGCAGTACTTC CSAIPGGQGLREQYF many TRBV20-1 TRBD1 TRBJ2-7
TGTGCCAGCACCCTCGCAGACTCCTACGAGCAGTACTTC CASTLADSYEQYF many TRBV12-3/TRBV12-4 . TRBJ2-7
TGTGCCAGCAGCTTACGGGAAAACATTCAGTACTTC CASSLRENIQYF . TRBV7-2 . TRBJ2-4
TGTGCCAGCAGTTTAGCAGGGTATGGGGAGCTGTTTTTT CASSLAGYGELFF many TRBV27 . TRBJ2-2
TGTGCCAGCAGCCCTCACTTGACTAGCGGGATCTCCTACGAGCAGTACTTC CASSPHLTSGISYEQYF . TRBV7-3 TRBD2 TRBJ2-7
TGTGCCAGCAGTGGGACAGGCACCGCGAGCTCCTATAATTCACCCCTCCACTTT CASSGTGTASSYNSPLHF many TRBV2 TRBD1 TRBJ1-6
TGTGCCAGCTCGACAGGGGGCTTATCGAACACCGGGGAGCTGTTTTTT CASSTGGLSNTGELFF many TRBV28 TRBD1 TRBJ2-2
TGCAGTGCTAGCCTCACAGTAGAGACCCAGTACTTC CSASLTVETQYF . TRBV20-1 . TRBJ2-5
TGTGCCAGCAGTTTATCGACAGGGGGCAAAACTCACGAGCAGTACTTC CASSLSTGGKTHEQYF many TRBV28 TRBD1 TRBJ2-7
TGTGCCAGCAGTCCCTTGAAGGAGACCCAGTACTTC CASSPLKETQYF few TRBV12-3/TRBV12-4 . TRBJ2-5
TGTGCCAGCAGCTTAGGAGGGGGGGGCCACCAGCCCCAGCATTTT CASSLGGGGHQPQHF . TRBV7-9 . TRBJ1-5
TGTGCCAGCAGCTTGAGACAGATCGCCATGAACACTGAAGCTTTCTTT CASSLRQIAMNTEAFF many TRBV5-6 . TRBJ1-1
TGTGCCAGCAGTTATTTGGGGGCGATGGACGAGCAGTACTTC CASSYLGAMDEQYF many TRBV6-9 . TRBJ2-7
TGTGCCAGCAGTGTCCGGACAGGGACAGGGCAGCCCCAGCATTTT CASSVRTGTGQPQHF few TRBV6-1 TRBD1 TRBJ1-5
TGCAGTGCTACTAGCTTTCGCAGCCCCTACGAGCAGTACTTC CSATSFRSPYEQYF few TRBV20-1 . TRBJ2-7
TGTGCCAGCAGCTACGGACAGGGGGCCGTAAACATTCAGTACTTC CASSYGQGAVNIQYF . TRBV7-9 TRBD1 TRBJ2-4
TGTGCCAGCAGCCAAGAGGTCACGCCCTGGCGGTACGAGCAGTACTTC CASSQEVTPWRYEQYF . TRBV3-1 . TRBJ2-7
TGTGCCAGCAGTAACCCCGGTTTTTTACCCTACAATGAGCAGTTCTTC CASSNPGFLPYNEQFF once TRBV6-2/TRBV6-3 . TRBJ2-1
TGTGCTAGTGGTTTTGGGTCCGAGCAGTACTTC CASGFGSEQYF few TRBV12-5 . TRBJ2-7
TGTGCCAGCAGGGCCGGGACAGGGGGCAGTCAGCCCCAGCATTTT CASRAGTGGSQPQHF many TRBV2 TRBD1 TRBJ1-5
TGTGCCACCAGCAGTGCACAGGGCCGAGCCTACGAGCAGTACTTC CATSSAQGRAYEQYF few TRBV15 . TRBJ2-7
TGTGCCAGCAGAAGACAGGGTGGGGCTAACTATGGCTACACCTTC CASRRQGGANYGYTF . TRBV28 TRBD1 TRBJ1-2